The 22 T cell receptor beta chains listed next were all sequenced from one sample in a study of regulatory T cells in long-lasting Graves disease. Time point given: newly diagnosed GD, antithyroid drugs for less than 3 months. PBMCs were the source of the RNA used for TCR sequencing. Arm-PCR of CDR3 regions and iRepertoire HTBI primers were used to build TCR beta libraries. One entry per CDR3 protein, called by TCRdb with MiXCR from the multiplex PCR reads. The profile shows 250,000 to 300,000 distinct CDR3 sequences, roughly 18% of them singletons. Another study also made use of these data, one on T cells in Graves' hyperthyroidism and ophthalmopathy.

Here the sequenced sample was peripheral blood mononuclear cells (PBMCs), taken at new diagnosis, from a patient treated with antithyroid drugs. The source of these receptors is a woman in her 30s with Graves disease.

This clonotype came up many times. This chain uses TRBV20-1 with TRBJ2-7; D is uncertain. In germline, CDR1 is DFQATT, CDR2 SNEGSKA (reference sequence). The CDR3 is 14 amino acids. Trimming took off 2 bases at V and 3 bases at J, with 14 bases between the two ends. The CDR3 loop reads CSARRPGVGYEQYF. The CDR3 DNA follows: TGCAGTGCTAGACGGCCAGGCGTGGGCTACGAGCAGTACTTC.

This clonotype has a count of ten or more. V and J are TRBV10-3 and TRBJ2-2; D may correspond to TRBD1 or TRBD2 (6 bases each). Trimming removed 6 bases from V and 6 bases from J, with 14 bases in between. CDR1 and CDR2 (germline): ENHRY, SYGVKD. The CDR3 is 14 amino acids. For the CDR3, the DNA is TGTGCCATCAGCTCCTTCGGGGGCTCCGGGGAGCTGTTTTTT. It translates to CAISSFGGSGELFF.

This clonotype was seen more than once but under ten times. Possible read error: a much larger clone is one base away. The V gene is TRBV6-6, the J gene TRBJ2-1; 7 bases align to TRBD1. In germline, CDR1 is MNHNY, CDR2 SVGAGI (reference sequence). This CDR3 has 17 amino acids. V was pared by 0 bases and J by 4 bases, with 9 bases of the junction left unmatched. The CDR3 nucleotides read TGTGCCAGCAGTTACTCGGTAGGCAGGGGGTTATACAATGAGCAGTTCTTC. Residues: CASSYSVGRGLYNEQFF.

The table lists this clonotype with many counts. The chain carries TRBV10-3 and TRBJ1-2, with D possibly being TRBD1 (5 bases). Germline CDR1 ENHRY, CDR2 SYGVKD. The germline V and J ends were trimmed by 3 bases and 6 bases, with 8 bases remaining between them. The CDR3 extends over 12 amino acids. The CDR3 spells CAISDRADGYTF. The CDR3 DNA reads as TGTGCCATCAGTGACAGGGCGGATGGCTACACCTTC.

This clonotype was counted many times. This chain joins TRBV3-1 and TRBJ2-7; D remains ambiguous. The CDR3 is 13 amino acids. The germline CDR1 and CDR2 sequences are LGHDT and YNNKEL (reference sequence). Trimming cost V 1 base and J 5 bases, with 9 bases left between them. The CDR3 region is CASSQVAKNEQYF. The CDR3 region has the DNA TGTGCCAGCAGCCAAGTTGCGAAAAACGAGCAGTACTTC.

On this clonotype: Possible read error: a much larger clone is one base away. This chain links TRBV12-3 or TRBV12-4 with TRBJ2-1; perhaps TRBD1 as D (6 bases). Deletions cut 5 bases from V and 8 bases from J, with 19 bases between. There are 15 residues in the CDR3. CDR3 sequence reads: CASSRTVLYSYEQFF. The CDR3 DNA follows: TGTGCCAGCAGTCGGACAGTTTTGTACTCTTATGAGCAGTTCTTC.

This clonotype occurred many times. The gene calls are TRBV6-1 and TRBJ1-6; TRBD1 aligns across 7 bases. This CDR3 region has 16 residues. Germline CDR1 is MNHNS and CDR2 is SASEGT. J gave up 0 bases and V 3 bases, and 2 bases lay outside the gene matches. CDR3 protein: CASSEGQRSYNSPLHF. The CDR3 coding sequence is TGTGCCAGCAGTGAGGGACAGCGCTCCTATAATTCACCCCTCCACTTT.

This clonotype was picked up many times. The rearrangement joins TRBV7-3 to TRBJ2-1; D might be TRBD2 (7 bases). The V and J ends lost 1 base and 4 bases respectively, with 11 bases between them. The CDR3 contains 15 residues. CDR1 and CDR2 from the germline V gene are SGHTA and FQGTGA. CDR3 sequence (DNA): TGTGCCAGCAGCTTAATAGGGGGGGCTTACAATGAGCAGTTCTTC. Amino acid sequence: CASSLIGGAYNEQFF.

This chain connects TRBV4-1 to TRBJ1-2, with 11 bases that match TRBD1. CDR3 length: 15 amino acids. Germline values: CDR1 MGHRA, CDR2 YSYEKL. Trimming took 1 base from V and 7 from J; bases not matched to a gene: 5. The CDR3 loop is CASSQAGTGGFGYTF. DNA for the CDR3: TGCGCCAGCAGCCAAGCCGGGACAGGGGGATTTGGCTACACCTTC.

This clonotype was recorded at least ten times. The V and J genes are TRBV14 and TRBJ2-2, with D unclear. This CDR3 has 16 amino acids. Trimming took off 4 bases at V and 0 bases at J, with 12 bases between the two ends. The V gene's germline CDR1 is SGHDN and CDR2 FVKESK. The DNA of the CDR3 is TGTGCCAGCAGCCTAAGTCTCTATTCGAACACCGGGGAGCTGTTTTTT. It translates to CASSLSLYSNTGELFF.

This clonotype was detected ten times or more. The chain combines TRBV12-3 or TRBV12-4 with TRBJ2-5; 10 bases are a match to TRBD1. J lost 4 bases, V lost 5 bases, and 4 bases had no gene match. The CDR3 runs 14 residues. The CDR3 nucleotides read TGTGCCAGCAGTCGACAGGGGGCAGGAGAGACCCAGTACTTC. Translating it yields CASSRQGAGETQYF.

This clonotype appeared many times. This chain links TRBV20-1 with TRBJ2-2; a weak D match, TRBD1 (6 bases). The germline gives CDR1 DFQATT, CDR2 SNEGSKA (reference sequence). There are 12 residues in the CDR3. With 4 bases removed from V and 5 bases from J, the gap between germline ends came to 8 bases. In DNA form, the CDR3 reads TGCAGTGCTATGACAGGAACCGGGGAGCTGTTTTTT. Its translation is CSAMTGTGELFF.

In this sample, this clonotype turned up many times. V is TRBV6-2 or TRBV6-3 and J is TRBJ2-1; D is unclear. Deletions cut 4 bases from V and 8 bases from J, with 18 bases between. CDR1 MNHEY and CDR2 SVGEGT come from the germline V gene. The CDR3 consists of 15 residues. The CDR3 nucleotides are TGTGCCAGCAGTTTGCGCCCACTCACCGGTCATGAGCAGTTCTTC. It codes for CASSLRPLTGHEQFF.

This clonotype was detected many times. This chain connects TRBV9 to TRBJ2-7; 10 positions agree with TRBD1. The CDR3 has 16 amino acids. The J segment lost 0 bases and the V segment lost 4 bases, leaving 7 bases of the junction unmatched. CDR1 SGDLS and CDR2 YYNGEE come from the germline V gene. The CDR3 DNA reads TGTGCCAGCAGCACGGGACAGGGGACTTCCTCCTACGAGCAGTACTTC. It specifies CASSTGQGTSSYEQYF.

This clonotype was observed once. V usage is TRBV4-1 and J usage is TRBJ2-5; D is possibly TRBD2 (6 bases). V was trimmed by 6 bases and J by 3 bases, leaving 23 bases between them. CDR1 is MGHRA, CDR2 YSYEKL, per germline. The CDR3 runs to 17 residues. The CDR3 bases are TGCGCCAGCAGAGAAGAAGGCCCACCGGGGGTAGAAGAGACCCAGTACTTC. It is translated as CASREEGPPGVEETQYF.

This clonotype appeared many times. V usage is TRBV20-1 and J usage is TRBJ2-5; D not resolved. Per the germline V gene, CDR1 is DFQATT and CDR2 is SNEGSKA (reference sequence). This CDR3 spans 12 amino acids. The V and J ends lost 3 bases and 7 bases respectively, with 12 bases between them. As DNA, the CDR3 is TGCAGTGCTAGCACCTTGACTGGGACCCAGTACTTC. Translating it yields CSASTLTGTQYF.

The table lists this clonotype with a few counts. The chain couples TRBV5-4 to TRBJ2-3; TRBD1 might be the D (5 bases). V was pared by 3 bases and J by 6 bases, with 17 bases between. CDR1 and CDR2 (germline): SGHNT, YYREEE (reference sequence). This CDR3 has 15 residues. Here the CDR3 reads CASSSADTTADTQYF. The CDR3 DNA sequence: TGTGCCAGCAGCTCCGCGGACACGACAGCGGATACGCAGTATTTT.

This clonotype occurred many times. The gene calls are TRBV20-1 and TRBJ2-7, with 8 bases that match TRBD1. CDR3 length: 15 amino acids. CDR1 and CDR2 (germline): DFQATT, SNEGSKA (reference sequence). The V gene end was trimmed by 2 bases and the J gene end by 3 bases; junction bases not matched to a gene: 9. This CDR3 reads CSARPRTGSYYEQYF. The CDR3 DNA reads TGCAGTGCTAGACCAAGGACAGGGTCTTACTACGAGCAGTACTTC.

This clonotype was observed many times. CDR3 DNA sequence: TGCGCCAGCAGCTTGCACAGGGGGCAAGAGACCCAGTACTTC. Translating gives CASSLHRGQETQYF. This chain uses TRBV5-1 with TRBJ2-5; the match to TRBD1 covers 8 bases. Germline trimming cut 1 base from V and 2 bases from J; bases unmatched to any gene: 1. Germline CDR1 reads SGHRS; CDR2 reads YFSETQ. This CDR3 region has 14 residues.

With regard to this clonotype: A much larger clone lies a single base off, so this may be a read error. The V and J genes are TRBV2 and TRBJ2-2; D is unresolved. The CDR3 contains 12 residues. Per germline, CDR1 SNHLY and CDR2 FYNNEI. The CDR3 coding sequence is TGTGTCAGCAGCCCCCCGGCCGGGGAGCTGTTTTTT. It specifies CVSSPPAGELFF. The variable domain in full, completed from reference TRBV2 and TRBJ2-2, reads EPEVTQTPSHQVTQMGQEVILRCVPISNHLYFYWYRQILGQKVEFLVSFYNNEISEKSEIFDDQFSVERPDGSNFTLKIRSTKLEDSAMYFCVSSPPAGELFFGEGSRLTVL.

This clonotype was observed many times. The chain joins TRBV18 to TRBJ2-7; D not certain. This CDR3 is built from 12 residues. Trimming removed 3 bases at V and 2 bases at J, with 5 bases between. CDR1 KGHSH and CDR2 LQKENI come from the germline V gene. CDR3 bases: TGTGCCAGCTCACCCGCAACCTACGAGCAGTACTTC. Its translation is CASSPATYEQYF.

V usage is TRBV7-6 and J usage is TRBJ2-2, with no clear D. Germline CDR1 is SGHVS and CDR2 is FNYEAQ. This CDR3 spans 15 amino acids. Trimming left V 5 bases short and J 5 bases short, with 15 bases between. The CDR3 spells CASSLLGRKTGELFF. The CDR3 DNA reads as TGTGCCAGCAGCCTCCTCGGACGGAAAACCGGGGAGCTGTTTTTT.